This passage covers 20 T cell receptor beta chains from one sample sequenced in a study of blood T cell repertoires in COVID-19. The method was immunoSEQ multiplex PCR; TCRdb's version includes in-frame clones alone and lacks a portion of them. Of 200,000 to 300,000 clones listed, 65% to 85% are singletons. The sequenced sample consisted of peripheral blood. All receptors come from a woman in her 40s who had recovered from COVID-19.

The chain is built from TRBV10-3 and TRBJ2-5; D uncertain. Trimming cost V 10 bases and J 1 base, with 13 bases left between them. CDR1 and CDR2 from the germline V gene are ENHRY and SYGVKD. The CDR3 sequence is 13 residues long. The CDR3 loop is CATRLDSQETQYF. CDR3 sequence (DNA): TGTGCCACCCGACTCGATTCCCAAGAGACCCAGTACTTC.

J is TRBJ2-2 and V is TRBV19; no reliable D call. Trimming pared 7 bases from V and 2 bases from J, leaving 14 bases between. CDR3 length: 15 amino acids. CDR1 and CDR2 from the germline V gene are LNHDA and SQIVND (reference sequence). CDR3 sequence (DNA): TGTGCCAGTAAGTGGCAAAATCAAAACACCGGGGAGCTGTTTTTT. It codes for CASKWQNQNTGELFF. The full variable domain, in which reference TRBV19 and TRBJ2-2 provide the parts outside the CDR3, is DGGITQSPKYLFRKEGQNVTLSCEQNLNHDAMYWYRQDPGQGLRLIYYSQIVNDFQKGDIAEGYSVSREKKESFPLTVTSAQKNPTAFYLCASKWQNQNTGELFFGEGSRLTVL.

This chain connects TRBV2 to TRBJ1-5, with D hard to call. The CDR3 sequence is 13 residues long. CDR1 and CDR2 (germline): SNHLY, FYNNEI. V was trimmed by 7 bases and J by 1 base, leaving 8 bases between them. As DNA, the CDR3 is TGTGCCAGCACTGTTGAGAGCAATCAGCCCCAGCATTTT. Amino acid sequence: CASTVESNQPQHF.

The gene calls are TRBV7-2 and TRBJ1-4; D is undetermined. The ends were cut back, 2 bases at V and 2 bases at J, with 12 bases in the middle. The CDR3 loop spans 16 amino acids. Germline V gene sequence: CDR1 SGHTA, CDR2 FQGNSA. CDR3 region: CASSLSGSGTNEKLFF. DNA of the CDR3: TGTGCCAGCAGCTTATCGGGGAGTGGGACTAATGAAAAACTGTTTTTT.

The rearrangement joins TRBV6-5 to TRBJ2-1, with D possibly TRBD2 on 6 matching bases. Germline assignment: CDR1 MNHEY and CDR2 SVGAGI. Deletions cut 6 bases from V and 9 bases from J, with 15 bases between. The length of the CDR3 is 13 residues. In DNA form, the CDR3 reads TGTGCCAGCAGAGATCTAGCGAGTTCTGAGCAGTTCTTC. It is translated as CASRDLASSEQFF.

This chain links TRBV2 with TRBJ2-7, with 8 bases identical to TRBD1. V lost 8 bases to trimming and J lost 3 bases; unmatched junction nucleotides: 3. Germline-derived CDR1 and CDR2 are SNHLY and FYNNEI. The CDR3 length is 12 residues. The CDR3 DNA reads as TGTGCCAGCCAAGGACAGGGCTACGAGCAGTACTTC. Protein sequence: CASQGQGYEQYF. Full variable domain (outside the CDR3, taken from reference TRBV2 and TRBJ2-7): EPEVTQTPSHQVTQMGQEVILRCVPISNHLYFYWYRQILGQKVEFLVSFYNNEISEKSEIFDDQFSVERPDGSNFTLKIRSTKLEDSAMYFCASQGQGYEQYFGPGTRLTVT.

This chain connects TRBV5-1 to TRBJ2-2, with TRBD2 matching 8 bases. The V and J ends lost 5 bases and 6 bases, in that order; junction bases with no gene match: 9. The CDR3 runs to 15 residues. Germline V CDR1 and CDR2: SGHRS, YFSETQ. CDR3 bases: TGCGCCAGCAGTGCGGGTGCTAGCGGGTCCGGGGAGCTGTTTTTT. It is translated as CASSAGASGSGELFF.

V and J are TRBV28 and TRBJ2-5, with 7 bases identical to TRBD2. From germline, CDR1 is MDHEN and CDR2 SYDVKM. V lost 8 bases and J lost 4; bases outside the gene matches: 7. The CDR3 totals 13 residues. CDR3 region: CASWGEGIETQYF. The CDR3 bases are TGTGCCAGCTGGGGGGAGGGAATAGAGACCCAGTACTTC.

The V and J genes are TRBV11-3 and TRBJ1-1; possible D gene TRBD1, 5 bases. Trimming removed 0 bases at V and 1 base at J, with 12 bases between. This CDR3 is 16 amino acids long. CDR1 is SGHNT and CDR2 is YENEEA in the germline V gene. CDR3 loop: CASSLDVGAGNTEAFF. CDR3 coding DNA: TGTGCCAGCAGCTTAGATGTTGGGGCCGGGAACACTGAAGCTTTCTTT.

For the CDR3, the DNA is TGTGCCAGCAAACAGGAGGAGGGGGATACGCAGTATTTT. It is translated as CASKQEEGDTQYF. The chain is built from TRBV11-3 and TRBJ2-3; tentative D call: TRBD2 (6 bases). Germline V gives CDR1 SGHNT, CDR2 YENEEA. V lost 7 bases to trimming and J lost 6 bases, with 14 bases between them. The CDR3 runs to 13 residues.

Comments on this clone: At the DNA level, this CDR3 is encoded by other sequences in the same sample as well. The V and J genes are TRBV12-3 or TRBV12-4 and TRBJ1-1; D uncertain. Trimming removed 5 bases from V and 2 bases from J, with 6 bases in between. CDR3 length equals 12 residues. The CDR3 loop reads CASSLSNTEAFF. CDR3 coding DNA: TGTGCCAGCAGTCTCAGTAACACTGAAGCTTTCTTT.

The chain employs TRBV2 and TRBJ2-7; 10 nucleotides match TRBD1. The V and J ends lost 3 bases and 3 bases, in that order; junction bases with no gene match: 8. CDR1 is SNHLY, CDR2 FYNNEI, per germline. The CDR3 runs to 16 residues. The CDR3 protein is CASSEGQGREHYEQYF. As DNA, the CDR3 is TGTGCCAGCAGTGAGGGACAGGGGCGAGAGCACTACGAGCAGTACTTC.

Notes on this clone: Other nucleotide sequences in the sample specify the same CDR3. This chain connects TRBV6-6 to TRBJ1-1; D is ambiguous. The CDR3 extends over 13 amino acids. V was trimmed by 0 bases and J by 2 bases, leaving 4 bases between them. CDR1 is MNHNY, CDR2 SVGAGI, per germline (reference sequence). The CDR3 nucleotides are TGTGCCAGCAGTTACTCGAGAAACACTGAAGCTTTCTTT. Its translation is CASSYSRNTEAFF.

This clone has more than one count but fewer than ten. The CDR3 region is CASSLGLAGGGEQFF. The CDR3 nucleotides read TGCGCCAGCAGCTTGGGTCTAGCGGGGGGCGGTGAGCAGTTCTTC. The genes are TRBV5-1 and TRBJ2-1; 11 nucleotides line up with TRBD2. V trimming: 0 bases; J trimming: 9 bases; junction bases outside the gene matches: 5. CDR1 SGHRS and CDR2 YFSETQ come from the germline V gene. The CDR3 consists of 15 residues. Full variable domain (remainder filled in from reference TRBV5-1 and TRBJ2-1): KAGVTQTPRYLIKTRGQQVTLSCSPISGHRSVSWYQQTPGQGLQFLFEYFSETQRNKGNFPGRFSGRQFSNSRSEMNVSTLELGDSALYLCASSLGLAGGGEQFFGPGTRLTVL.

In DNA, the CDR3 is TGTGCCAGCAGCCAAGGGCGGCGGACAGATACGCAGTATTTT. This codes for CASSQGRRTDTQYF. J is TRBJ2-3 and V is TRBV3-1 (or the pseudogene TRBV3-2), with D hard to call. The CDR3 totals 14 residues. Trimming pared 1 base from V and 3 bases from J, leaving 8 bases between. From germline, CDR1 is LGHDT and CDR2 YNNKEL (reference sequence).

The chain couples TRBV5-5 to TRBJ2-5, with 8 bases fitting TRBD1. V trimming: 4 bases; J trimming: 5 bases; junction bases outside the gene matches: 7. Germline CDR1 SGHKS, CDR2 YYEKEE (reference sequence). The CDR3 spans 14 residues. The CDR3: CASSPDRGGETQYF. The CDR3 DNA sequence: TGTGCCAGCAGCCCAGACAGGGGTGGGGAGACCCAGTACTTC.

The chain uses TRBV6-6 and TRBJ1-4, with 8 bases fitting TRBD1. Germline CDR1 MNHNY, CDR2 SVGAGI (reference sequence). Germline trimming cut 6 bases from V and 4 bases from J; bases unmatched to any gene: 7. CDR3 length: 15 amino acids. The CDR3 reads CASRDRQGSNEKLFF. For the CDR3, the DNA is TGTGCCAGCAGAGACAGACAGGGGAGTAATGAAAAACTGTTTTTT.

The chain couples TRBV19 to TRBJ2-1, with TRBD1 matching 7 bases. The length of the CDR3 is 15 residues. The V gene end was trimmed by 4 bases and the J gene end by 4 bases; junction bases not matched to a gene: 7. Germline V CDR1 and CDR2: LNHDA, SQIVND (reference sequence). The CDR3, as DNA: TGTGCCAGTAGTAAGCAACAGGACAGGTACAATGAGCAGTTCTTC. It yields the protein CASSKQQDRYNEQFF.

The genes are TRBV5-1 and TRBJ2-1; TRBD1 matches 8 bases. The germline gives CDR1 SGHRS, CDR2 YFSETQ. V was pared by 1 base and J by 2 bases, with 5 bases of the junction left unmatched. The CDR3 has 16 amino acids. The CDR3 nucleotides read TGCGCCAGCAGCTTGTGGGCAGGGGGCCCCTACAATGAGCAGTTCTTC. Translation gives CASSLWAGGPYNEQFF.

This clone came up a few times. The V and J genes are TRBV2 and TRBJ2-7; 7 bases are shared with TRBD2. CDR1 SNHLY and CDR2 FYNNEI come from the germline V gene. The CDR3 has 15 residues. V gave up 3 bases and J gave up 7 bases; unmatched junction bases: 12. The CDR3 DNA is TGTGCCAGCAGTGAGGTTGGGACTACTCTTTCGGAGCAGTACTTC. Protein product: CASSEVGTTLSEQYF.